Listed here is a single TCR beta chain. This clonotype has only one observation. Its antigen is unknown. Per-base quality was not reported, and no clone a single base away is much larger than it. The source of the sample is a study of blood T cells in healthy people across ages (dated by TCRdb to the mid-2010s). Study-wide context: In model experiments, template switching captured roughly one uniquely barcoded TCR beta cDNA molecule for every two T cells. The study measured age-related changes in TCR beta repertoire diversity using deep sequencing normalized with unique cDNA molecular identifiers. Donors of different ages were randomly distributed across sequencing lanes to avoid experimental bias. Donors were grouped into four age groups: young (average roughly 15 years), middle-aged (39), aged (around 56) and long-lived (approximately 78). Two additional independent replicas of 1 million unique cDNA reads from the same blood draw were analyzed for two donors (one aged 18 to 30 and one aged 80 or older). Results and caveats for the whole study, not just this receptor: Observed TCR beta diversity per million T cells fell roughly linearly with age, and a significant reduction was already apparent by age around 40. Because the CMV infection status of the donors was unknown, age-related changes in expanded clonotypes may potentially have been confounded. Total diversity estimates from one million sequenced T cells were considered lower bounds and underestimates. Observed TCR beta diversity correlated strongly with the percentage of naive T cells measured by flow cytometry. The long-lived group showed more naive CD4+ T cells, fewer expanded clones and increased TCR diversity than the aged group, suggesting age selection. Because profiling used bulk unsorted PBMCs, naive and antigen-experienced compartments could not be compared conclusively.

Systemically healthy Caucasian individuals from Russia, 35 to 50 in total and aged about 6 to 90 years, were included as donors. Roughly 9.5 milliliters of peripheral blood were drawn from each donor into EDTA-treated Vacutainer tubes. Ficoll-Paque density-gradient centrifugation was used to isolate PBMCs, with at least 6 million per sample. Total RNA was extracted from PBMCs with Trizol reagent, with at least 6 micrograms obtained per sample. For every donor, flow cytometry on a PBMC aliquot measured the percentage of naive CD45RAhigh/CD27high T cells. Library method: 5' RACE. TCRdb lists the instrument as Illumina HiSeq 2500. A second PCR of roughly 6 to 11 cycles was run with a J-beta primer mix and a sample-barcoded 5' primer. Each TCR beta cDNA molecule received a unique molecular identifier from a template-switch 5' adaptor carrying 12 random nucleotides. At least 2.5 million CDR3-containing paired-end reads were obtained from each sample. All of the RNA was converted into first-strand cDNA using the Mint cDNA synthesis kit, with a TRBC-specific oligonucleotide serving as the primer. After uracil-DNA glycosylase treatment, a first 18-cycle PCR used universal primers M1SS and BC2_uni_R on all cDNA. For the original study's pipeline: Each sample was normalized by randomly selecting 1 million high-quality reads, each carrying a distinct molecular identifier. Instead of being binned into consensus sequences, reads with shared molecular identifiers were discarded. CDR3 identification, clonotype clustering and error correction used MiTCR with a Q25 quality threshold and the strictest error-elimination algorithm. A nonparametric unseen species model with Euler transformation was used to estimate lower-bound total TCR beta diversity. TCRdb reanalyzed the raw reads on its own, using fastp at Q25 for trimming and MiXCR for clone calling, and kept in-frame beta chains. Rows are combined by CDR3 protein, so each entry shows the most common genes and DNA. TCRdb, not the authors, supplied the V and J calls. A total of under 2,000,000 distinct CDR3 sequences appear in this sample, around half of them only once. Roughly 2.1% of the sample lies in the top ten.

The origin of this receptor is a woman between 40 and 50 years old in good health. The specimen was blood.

In nucleotides, the sequence is TGTGCCAGCACCGGACCAGCCAGTAATTCACCCCTCCACTTT. This sequence encodes CASTGPASNSPLHF. The chain is assembled from TRBV28 and TRBJ1-6; too little of a D gene remains to name it. The germline V gene encodes CDR1 MDHEN and CDR2 SYDVKM. V is clipped by 7 bases and J by 6 bases, and the sequence between their germline boundaries is 13 bases long. Inclusive of the bounding cysteine and phenylalanine, the CDR3 is 14 residues long. CDR3 DNA is the only sequence kept; it has 42 bases, read in frame from the first base. Full variable domain (CDR3 extended with the reference TRBV28 and TRBJ1-6 proteins): DVKVTQSSRYLVKRTGEKVFLECVQDMDHENMFWYRQDPGLGLRLIYFSYDVKMKEKGDIPEGYSVSREKKERFSLILESASTNQTSMYLCASTGPASNSPLHFGNGTRLTVT.